This is a list of T cell receptor beta chains from one sample in a study of T-cell reconstitution after alpha-beta-depleted transplantation in children. From the PCR reads, TCRdb called clonotypes with MiXCR, one entry per CDR3 protein. The sample carries 200,000 to 250,000 distinct CDR3 sequences, roughly 9% recorded once. The sample was PBMCs from the stem cell graft donor, taken from the stem cell graft. Every receptor here comes from a human donor who donated a stem cell graft to a child with acute lymphoblastic leukemia. The CDR3 runs from the conserved cysteine through the conserved F or W. The order of the fields is J gene, clone size, D gene, V gene, CDR3 protein, CDR3 DNA. D genes are given only for firm matches. Clone size is not always given. Where it is, it says once, few, many or a class for expanded clones.

J: TRBJ2-1
size: .
D: .
V: TRBV11-2
CDR3: CASSGLLGEQFF
DNA: TGTGCCAGCAGCGGCCTTTTGGGTGAGCAGTTCTTC

J: TRBJ2-3
size: .
D: .
V: TRBV20-1
CDR3: CSARGLADTQYF
DNA: TGCAGTGCTAGAGGGCTAGCAGATACGCAGTATTTT

J: TRBJ1-1
size: many
D: .
V: TRBV11-2
CDR3: CASSLEAFF
DNA: TGTGCCAGCAGCTTAGAGGCTTTCTTT

J: TRBJ1-1
size: many
D: .
V: TRBV5-1
CDR3: CASSFDMNTEAFF
DNA: TGCGCCAGCAGCTTTGACATGAACACTGAAGCTTTCTTT

J: TRBJ2-1
size: .
D: .
V: TRBV4-2
CDR3: CASSQDRPGAQFF
DNA: TGTGCCAGCAGCCAAGATCGTCCGGGGGCGCAGTTCTTC

J: TRBJ1-1
size: .
D: .
V: TRBV5-1
CDR3: CASSLALGVGDNTEAFF
DNA: TGCGCCAGCAGCTTGGCCCTGGGGGTGGGAGATAACACTGAAGCTTTCTTT

J: TRBJ2-5
size: .
D: TRBD1
V: TRBV27
CDR3: CASSSTRGQGTQYF
DNA: TGTGCCAGCAGTTCAACCAGGGGGCAAGGGACCCAGTACTTC

J: TRBJ2-7
size: .
D: .
V: TRBV20-1
CDR3: CSATHRTSSYEQYF
DNA: TGCAGTGCTACTCACAGGACCTCCTCCTACGAGCAGTACTTC

J: TRBJ1-5
size: few
D: .
V: TRBV7-2
CDR3: CASSPLAGGRPDTQHF
DNA: TGTGCCAGCAGCCCATTAGCGGGGGGGCGGCCAGATACGCAGCATTTT

J: TRBJ2-7
size: few
D: TRBD2
V: TRBV12-3/TRBV12-4
CDR3: CASSFPSGGAYEQYF
DNA: TGTGCCAGCAGTTTCCCTAGCGGGGGGGCTTACGAGCAGTACTTC

J: TRBJ2-3
size: many
D: .
V: TRBV5-1
CDR3: CASTSGGLPSTDTQYF
DNA: TGCGCCAGCACATCCGGGGGTCTCCCTAGCACAGATACGCAGTATTTT

J: TRBJ2-3
size: few
D: .
V: TRBV5-1
CDR3: CASSSGSEDTQYF
DNA: TGCGCCAGCAGCTCTGGGTCGGAGGATACGCAGTATTTT

J: TRBJ2-3
size: many
D: .
V: TRBV9
CDR3: CASSVSFPDTQYF
DNA: TGTGCCAGCAGCGTTTCATTCCCAGATACGCAGTATTTT

J: TRBJ2-7
size: many
D: .
V: TRBV6-2/TRBV6-3
CDR3: CASSVDPTSYEQYF
DNA: TGTGCCAGCAGCGTCGATCCGACTTCTTACGAGCAGTACTTC

J: TRBJ1-4
size: many
D: TRBD1
V: TRBV11-2
CDR3: CASSPPGQGYEKLFF
DNA: TGTGCCAGCAGCCCCCCGGGACAGGGGTATGAAAAACTGTTTTTT

J: TRBJ2-1
size: many
D: TRBD2
V: TRBV20-1
CDR3: CSAKLGLADNNEQFF
DNA: TGCAGTGCTAAACTGGGACTAGCGGACAACAATGAGCAGTTCTTC

J: TRBJ2-7
size: few
D: TRBD1
V: TRBV6-1
CDR3: CASSKTGGSSDYEQYF
DNA: TGTGCCAGCAGTAAGACAGGGGGCTCTTCCGACTACGAGCAGTACTTC

J: TRBJ2-4
size: many
D: TRBD2
V: TRBV12-3/TRBV12-4
CDR3: CASSRGELAKNIQYF
DNA: TGTGCCAGCAGCCGGGGGGAGCTAGCCAAAAACATTCAGTACTTC

J: TRBJ2-7
size: many
D: .
V: TRBV7-2
CDR3: CASSLASTSYEQYF
DNA: TGTGCCAGCAGCTTAGCATCTACGTCCTACGAGCAGTACTTC

J: TRBJ1-5
size: few
D: .
V: TRBV12-3/TRBV12-4
CDR3: CASSYQGMGGQPQHF
DNA: TGTGCCAGCAGCTATCAGGGTATGGGGGGACAGCCCCAGCATTTT

J: TRBJ1-1
size: few
D: TRBD1
V: TRBV18
CDR3: CASSLAGGRDTEAFF
DNA: TGTGCCAGCTCACTAGCAGGGGGCAGAGACACTGAAGCTTTCTTT

J: TRBJ2-3
size: .
D: .
V: TRBV18
CDR3: CASSLMTESTDTQYF
DNA: TGTGCCAGCTCACTAATGACAGAGAGCACAGATACGCAGTATTTT

J: TRBJ1-1
size: many
D: .
V: TRBV5-5
CDR3: CASSLVTDEAFF
DNA: TGTGCCAGCAGCTTGGTGACGGATGAAGCTTTCTTT

J: TRBJ2-7
size: .
D: TRBD1
V: TRBV4-3
CDR3: CASSAGTASYEQYF
DNA: TGCGCCAGCAGCGCCGGGACAGCATCCTACGAGCAGTACTTC

J: TRBJ2-5
size: .
D: .
V: TRBV15
CDR3: CATSRALQETQYF
DNA: TGTGCCACCAGCAGAGCACTACAAGAGACCCAGTACTTC

J: TRBJ2-7
size: few
D: TRBD1
V: TRBV4-1
CDR3: CASSQEAFGTGADEQYF
DNA: TGCGCCAGCAGCCAAGAAGCATTTGGGACAGGGGCCGACGAGCAGTACTTC

J: TRBJ1-2
size: few
D: TRBD1
V: TRBV18
CDR3: CASFRTGVYGYTF
DNA: TGTGCCAGCTTCCGTACAGGGGTCTATGGCTACACCTTC

J: TRBJ2-3
size: .
D: .
V: TRBV12-3/TRBV12-4
CDR3: CASSFRTTDTQYF
DNA: TGTGCCAGCAGTTTCCGGACCACAGATACGCAGTATTTT

J: TRBJ1-5
size: few
D: TRBD1
V: TRBV10-3
CDR3: CAISHRTGQDQPQHF
DNA: TGTGCCATCAGCCATCGGACAGGGCAGGATCAGCCCCAGCATTTT

J: TRBJ2-1
size: few
D: .
V: TRBV12-3/TRBV12-4
CDR3: CASSRGQISYNEQFF
DNA: TGTGCCAGCAGCCGTGGACAGATCTCCTACAATGAGCAGTTCTTC

J: TRBJ2-1
size: many
D: .
V: TRBV5-1
CDR3: CASSFPRPYSSNEQFF
DNA: TGCGCCAGCAGCTTCCCTCGACCTTATTCTTCCAATGAGCAGTTCTTC

J: TRBJ2-6
size: few
D: .
V: TRBV27
CDR3: CASSFLTGTGANVLTF
DNA: TGTGCCAGCAGTTTCCTTACAGGGACGGGGGCCAACGTCCTGACTTTC

J: TRBJ2-7
size: few
D: TRBD1
V: TRBV7-2
CDR3: CASSPRDRGSEQYF
DNA: TGTGCCAGCAGCCCCCGGGACAGGGGGTCCGAGCAGTACTTC

J: TRBJ2-3
size: many
D: .
V: TRBV5-6
CDR3: CASSLVAQDTQYF
DNA: TGTGCCAGCAGCTTAGTGGCCCAAGATACGCAGTATTTT

J: TRBJ2-1
size: many
D: TRBD2
V: TRBV10-2
CDR3: CASKTSGGAGQFF
DNA: TGCGCCAGCAAGACTAGCGGGGGGGCCGGACAGTTCTTC

J: TRBJ2-7
size: many
D: .
V: TRBV6-5
CDR3: CASSLGTQTYEQYF
DNA: TGTGCCAGCAGTCTCGGGACGCAAACCTACGAGCAGTACTTC

J: TRBJ2-7
size: .
D: .
V: TRBV11-3
CDR3: CASSSGQTNSEQYF
DNA: TGTGCCAGCAGCTCAGGACAAACTAACAGCGAGCAGTACTTC

J: TRBJ2-1
size: few
D: TRBD2
V: TRBV5-1
CDR3: CASSPPGSGYNEQFF
DNA: TGCGCCAGCAGCCCCCCGGGTAGCGGGTACAATGAGCAGTTCTTC

J: TRBJ2-2
size: .
D: TRBD2
V: TRBV7-6
CDR3: CASSTQDRTSGGNTGELFF
DNA: TGTGCCAGCAGCACACAAGATCGGACTAGCGGGGGCAACACCGGGGAGCTGTTTTTT

J: TRBJ2-1
size: many
D: TRBD1
V: TRBV5-1
CDR3: CASSLGGQGYNEQFF
DNA: TGCGCCAGCAGCTTGGGGGGACAGGGCTACAATGAGCAGTTCTTC

J: TRBJ2-3
size: many
D: .
V: TRBV7-2
CDR3: CASSRLPSTDTQYF
DNA: TGTGCCAGCAGCCGATTACCTAGCACAGATACGCAGTATTTT

J: TRBJ1-3
size: few
D: .
V: TRBV20-1
CDR3: CSARDNHGGAGNTIYF
DNA: TGCAGTGCTAGAGATAATCATGGGGGCGCTGGAAACACCATATATTTT

J: TRBJ2-3
size: .
D: .
V: TRBV5-1
CDR3: CASRFGGASTDTQYF
DNA: TGCGCCAGCAGATTTGGTGGGGCGAGCACAGATACGCAGTATTTT

J: TRBJ1-1
size: .
D: TRBD1
V: TRBV7-8
CDR3: CASSSLGTAFAKGTEAFF
DNA: TGTGCCAGCAGCTCACTTGGGACAGCCTTCGCAAAGGGTACTGAAGCTTTCTTT

J: TRBJ1-4
size: few
D: .
V: TRBV15
CDR3: CATSRERSANEKLFF
DNA: TGTGCCACCAGCAGGGAACGGTCGGCTAATGAAAAACTGTTTTTT

J: TRBJ1-2
size: many
D: TRBD1
V: TRBV7-8
CDR3: CASSPNWQGAVYGYTF
DNA: TGTGCCAGCAGCCCCAATTGGCAGGGGGCAGTCTATGGCTACACCTTC

J: TRBJ2-7
size: .
D: TRBD2
V: TRBV4-1
CDR3: CASSQVGSGVRYEQYF
DNA: TGCGCCAGCAGCCAAGTGGGAAGCGGGGTACGTTACGAGCAGTACTTC

J: TRBJ2-1
size: .
D: .
V: TRBV10-3
CDR3: CAISDAGPNEQFF
DNA: TGTGCCATCAGTGATGCAGGACCAAATGAGCAGTTCTTC

J: TRBJ2-7
size: few
D: .
V: TRBV6-2/TRBV6-3
CDR3: CASSYSSQDGPYEQYF
DNA: TGTGCCAGCAGTTACTCTAGCCAGGACGGGCCCTACGAGCAGTACTTC

J: TRBJ2-5
size: .
D: TRBD1
V: TRBV11-1
CDR3: CASSLRGLRGEQPRETQYF
DNA: TGTGCCAGCAGCTTAAGGGGGCTTCGGGGAGAACAGCCCCGGGAGACCCAGTACTTC

J: TRBJ1-2
size: .
D: .
V: TRBV20-1
CDR3: CSAYLPPRYGYTF
DNA: TGCAGTGCTTATCTTCCACCCCGCTATGGCTACACCTTC

J: TRBJ2-4
size: few
D: .
V: TRBV9
CDR3: CASRSKVRGRNIQYF
DNA: TGTGCCAGCAGGTCAAAAGTCAGGGGAAGGAACATTCAGTACTTC

J: TRBJ2-1
size: few
D: TRBD2
V: TRBV4-1
CDR3: CASSQDSIGASGGRFDNEQFF
DNA: TGCGCCAGCAGCCAAGATTCGATCGGGGCTAGCGGGGGGAGGTTCGACAATGAGCAGTTCTTC